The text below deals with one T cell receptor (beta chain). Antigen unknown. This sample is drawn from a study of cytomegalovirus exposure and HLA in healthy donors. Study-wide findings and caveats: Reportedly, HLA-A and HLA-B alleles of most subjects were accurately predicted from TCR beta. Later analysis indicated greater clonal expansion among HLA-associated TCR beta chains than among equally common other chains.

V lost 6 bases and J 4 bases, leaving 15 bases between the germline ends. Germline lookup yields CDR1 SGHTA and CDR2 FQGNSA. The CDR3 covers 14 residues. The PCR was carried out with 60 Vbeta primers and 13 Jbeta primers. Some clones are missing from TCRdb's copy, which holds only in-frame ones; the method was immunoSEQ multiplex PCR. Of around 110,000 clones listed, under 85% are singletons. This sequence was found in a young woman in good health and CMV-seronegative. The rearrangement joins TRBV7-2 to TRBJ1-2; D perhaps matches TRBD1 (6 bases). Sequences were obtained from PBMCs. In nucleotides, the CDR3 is TGTGCCAGCAGAACAGGGATCACAAGCTATGGCTACACCTTC. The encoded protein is CASRTGITSYGYTF.